The sequence of this TCR beta chain was determined in a study of shared clonotypes between healthy human individuals. Points on this clone: Its antigen is still unknown.

With 3 bases removed from V and 1 base from J, the gap between germline ends came to 12 bases. The CDR3 length is 15 residues. In germline, CDR1 is KGHSH, CDR2 LQKENI. Notes on the study in general: Generation probabilities of non-shared clonotypes were lower (relative to those shared by all four donors).

TCRdb's copy holds only in-frame clones and misses some; the assay was immunoSEQ multiplex PCR. The sample shows about 2.4 million clones, over 85% of them seen only once. The chain links TRBV18 to TRBJ1-1, with a tentative D call TRBD1 (5 bases). The TCR originated in a young man in good health. Some clones in this sample may be carry-over from other donors' samples. Sequencing was done on a sample of naive CD4+ T cells from PBMCs. Stated subset: CD45RA+ positively selected. The CDR3 here is CASSPVAGGNTEAFF. The CDR3 region has the DNA TGTGCCAGCTCACCGGTTGCGGGGGGGAACACTGAAGCTTTCTTT.